This T cell receptor beta chain derives from a study of T cell repertoires in cytomegalovirus infection. Study in general: Selection of CMV epitopes for the study included recently identified HLA-C-restricted and well-studied HLA-B-restricted ones. Indications came from public TCR beta signatures; they pointed to CMV infection and to a matching HLA type. Findings and caveats of the study: HLA-C-restricted, CMV-specific TCR beta clonotypes were dominant ex vivo.

This clonotype was counted at least ten times. Its antigen is unknown. With 5 bases removed from V and 5 bases from J, the gap between germline ends came to 22 bases. The germline V gene encodes CDR1 SGHVS and CDR2 FQNEAQ. The CDR3 runs to 16 residues. TCRdb re-called the reads with MiXCR, one entry per CDR3 protein. This sample has about 270,000 distinct CDR3 sequences, with approximately 22% found just once. The clonotype originates from a human donor in good health (CMV status not recorded). Some clones in this sample may be carry-over from other donors' samples. This rearrangement joins TRBV7-8 to TRBJ2-7; TRBD2 is a possible D gene (6 bases). Source: cultured PBMCs, taken from culture after CMV antigen stimulation. The CDR3 loop reads CASSLYPLAGPHEQYF. In DNA, the CDR3 is TGTGCCAGCAGCCTATACCCTTTGGCGGGACCACACGAGCAGTACTTC.